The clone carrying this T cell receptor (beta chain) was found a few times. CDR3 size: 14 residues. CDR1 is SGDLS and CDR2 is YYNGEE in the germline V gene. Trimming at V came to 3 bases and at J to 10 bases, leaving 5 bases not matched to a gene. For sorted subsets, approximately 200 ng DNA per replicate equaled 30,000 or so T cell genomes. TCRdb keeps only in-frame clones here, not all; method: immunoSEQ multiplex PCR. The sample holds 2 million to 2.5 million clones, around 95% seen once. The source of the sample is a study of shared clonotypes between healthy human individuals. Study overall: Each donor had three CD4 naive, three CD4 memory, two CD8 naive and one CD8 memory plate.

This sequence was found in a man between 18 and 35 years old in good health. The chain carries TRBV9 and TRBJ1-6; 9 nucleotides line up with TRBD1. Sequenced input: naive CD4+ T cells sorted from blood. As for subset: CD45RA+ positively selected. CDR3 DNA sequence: TGTGCCAGCAGCGGAGGACAGGGGAACTCACCCCTCCACTTT. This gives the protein CASSGGQGNSPLHF.